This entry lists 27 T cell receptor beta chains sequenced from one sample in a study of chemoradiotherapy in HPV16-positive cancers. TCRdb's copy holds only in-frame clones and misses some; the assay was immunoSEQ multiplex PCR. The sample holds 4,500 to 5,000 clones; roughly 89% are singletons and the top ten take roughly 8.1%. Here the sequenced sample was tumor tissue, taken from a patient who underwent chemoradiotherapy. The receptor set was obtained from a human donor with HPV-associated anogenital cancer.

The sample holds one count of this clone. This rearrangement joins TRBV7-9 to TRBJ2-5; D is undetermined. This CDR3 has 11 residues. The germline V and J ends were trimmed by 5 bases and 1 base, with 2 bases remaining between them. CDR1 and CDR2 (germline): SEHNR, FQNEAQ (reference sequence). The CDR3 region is CASSLQETQYF. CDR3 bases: TGTGCCAGCAGCCTCCAAGAGACCCAGTACTTC.

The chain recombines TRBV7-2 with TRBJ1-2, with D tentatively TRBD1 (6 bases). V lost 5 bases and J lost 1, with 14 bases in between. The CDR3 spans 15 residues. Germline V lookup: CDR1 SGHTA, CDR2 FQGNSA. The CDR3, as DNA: TGTGCCAGCAGCCAACTCACAGGGTATAACTATGGCTACACCTTC. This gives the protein CASSQLTGYNYGYTF.

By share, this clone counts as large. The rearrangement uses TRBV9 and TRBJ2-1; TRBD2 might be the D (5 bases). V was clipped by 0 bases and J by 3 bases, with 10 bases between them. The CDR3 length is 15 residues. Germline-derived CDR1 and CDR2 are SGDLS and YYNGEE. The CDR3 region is CASSVEFRGYNEQFF. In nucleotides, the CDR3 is TGTGCCAGCAGCGTAGAATTTCGGGGCTACAATGAGCAGTTCTTC.

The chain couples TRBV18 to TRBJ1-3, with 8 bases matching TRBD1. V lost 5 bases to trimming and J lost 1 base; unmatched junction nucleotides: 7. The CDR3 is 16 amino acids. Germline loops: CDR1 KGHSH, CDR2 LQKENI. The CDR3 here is CASSDGQGASGNTIYF. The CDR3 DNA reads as TGTGCCAGCTCAGACGGACAGGGAGCGTCTGGAAACACCATATATTTT.

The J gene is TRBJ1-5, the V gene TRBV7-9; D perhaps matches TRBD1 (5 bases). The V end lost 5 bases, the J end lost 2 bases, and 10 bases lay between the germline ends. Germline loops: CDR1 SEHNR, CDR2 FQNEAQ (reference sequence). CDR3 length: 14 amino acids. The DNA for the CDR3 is TGTGCCAGCAGCCGTGGGGGGGGCAATCAGCCCCAGCATTTT. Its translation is CASSRGGGNQPQHF.

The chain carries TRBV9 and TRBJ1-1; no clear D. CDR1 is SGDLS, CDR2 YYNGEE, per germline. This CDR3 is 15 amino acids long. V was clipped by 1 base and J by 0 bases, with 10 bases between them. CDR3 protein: CASSVLPVMNTEAFF. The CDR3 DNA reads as TGTGCCAGCAGCGTATTGCCAGTCATGAACACTGAAGCTTTCTTT.

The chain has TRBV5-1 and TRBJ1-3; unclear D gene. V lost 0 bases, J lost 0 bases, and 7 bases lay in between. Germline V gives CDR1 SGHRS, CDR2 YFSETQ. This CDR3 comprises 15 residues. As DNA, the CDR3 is TGCGCCAGCAGCTTGGAACGGAGCTCTGGAAACACCATATATTTT. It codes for CASSLERSSGNTIYF.

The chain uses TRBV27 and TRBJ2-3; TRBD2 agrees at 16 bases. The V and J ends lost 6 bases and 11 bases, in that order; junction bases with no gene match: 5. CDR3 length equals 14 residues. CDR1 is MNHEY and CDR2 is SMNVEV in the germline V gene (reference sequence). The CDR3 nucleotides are TGTGCCAGCAGCTCCGGGACTAGCGGGAGGGGGCAGTATTTT. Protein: CASSSGTSGRGQYF.

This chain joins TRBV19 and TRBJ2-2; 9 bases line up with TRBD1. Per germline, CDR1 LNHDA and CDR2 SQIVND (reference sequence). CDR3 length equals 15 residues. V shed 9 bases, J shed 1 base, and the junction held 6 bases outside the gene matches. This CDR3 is CASQGQGRNTGELFF. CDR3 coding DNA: TGTGCCAGCCAAGGACAGGGGAGGAACACCGGGGAGCTGTTTTTT.

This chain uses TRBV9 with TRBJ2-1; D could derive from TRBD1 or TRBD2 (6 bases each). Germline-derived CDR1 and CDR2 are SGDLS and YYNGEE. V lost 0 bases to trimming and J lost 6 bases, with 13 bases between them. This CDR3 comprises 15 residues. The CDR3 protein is CASSVAWRGSNEQFF. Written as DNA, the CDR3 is TGTGCCAGCAGCGTAGCTTGGAGGGGGTCCAATGAGCAGTTCTTC.

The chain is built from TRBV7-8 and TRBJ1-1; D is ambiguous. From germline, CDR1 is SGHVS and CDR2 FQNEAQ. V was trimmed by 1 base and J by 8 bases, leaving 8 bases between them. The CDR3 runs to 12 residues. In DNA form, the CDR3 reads TGTGCCAGCAGCTTAGGGACTCCCGAAGCTTTCTTT. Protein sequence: CASSLGTPEAFF.

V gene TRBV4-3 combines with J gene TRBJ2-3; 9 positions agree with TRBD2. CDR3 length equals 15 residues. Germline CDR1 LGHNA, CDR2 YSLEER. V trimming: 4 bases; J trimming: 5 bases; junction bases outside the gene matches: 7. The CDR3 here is CASSRAPTSGDTQYF. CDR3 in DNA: TGCGCCAGCAGCCGAGCCCCGACTAGCGGAGATACGCAGTATTTT.

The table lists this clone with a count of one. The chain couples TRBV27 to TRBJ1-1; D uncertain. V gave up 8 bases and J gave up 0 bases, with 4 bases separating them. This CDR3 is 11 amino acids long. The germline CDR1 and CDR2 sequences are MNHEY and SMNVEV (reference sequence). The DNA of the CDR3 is TGTGCCAGCGGAGTGAACACTGAAGCTTTCTTT. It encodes CASGVNTEAFF.

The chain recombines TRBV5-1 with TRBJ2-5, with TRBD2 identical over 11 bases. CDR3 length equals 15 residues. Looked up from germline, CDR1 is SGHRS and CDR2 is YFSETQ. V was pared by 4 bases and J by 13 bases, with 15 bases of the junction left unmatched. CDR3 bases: TGCGCCAGCAGCCCCGAGACTAGCGGGATAGCACTGGGGTACTTC. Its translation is CASSPETSGIALGYF.

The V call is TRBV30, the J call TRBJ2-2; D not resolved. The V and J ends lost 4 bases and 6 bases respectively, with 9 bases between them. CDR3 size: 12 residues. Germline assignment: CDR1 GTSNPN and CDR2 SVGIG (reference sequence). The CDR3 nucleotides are TGTGCCTGGAAGGGAATCCCCGGGGAGCTGTTTTTT. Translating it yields CAWKGIPGELFF.

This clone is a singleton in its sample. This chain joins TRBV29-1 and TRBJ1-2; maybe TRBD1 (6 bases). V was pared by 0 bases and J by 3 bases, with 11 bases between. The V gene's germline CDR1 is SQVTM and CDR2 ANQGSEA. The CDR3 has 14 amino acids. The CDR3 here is CSVEEDRIDYGYTF. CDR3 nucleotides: TGCAGCGTTGAAGAGGACAGAATCGACTATGGCTACACCTTC. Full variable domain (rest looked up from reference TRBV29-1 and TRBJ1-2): SAVISQKPSRDICQRGTSLTIQCQVDSQVTMMFWYRQQPGQSLTLIATANQGSEATYESGFVIDKFPISRPNLTFSTLTVSNMSPEDSSIYLCSVEEDRIDYGYTFGSGTRLTVV.

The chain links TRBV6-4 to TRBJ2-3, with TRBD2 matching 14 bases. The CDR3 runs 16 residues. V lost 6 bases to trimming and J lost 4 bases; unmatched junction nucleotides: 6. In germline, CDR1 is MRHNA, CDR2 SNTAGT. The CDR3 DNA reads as TGTGCCAGCAGCTCCGGGACTAGCGGGGGCCCAGATACGCAGTATTTT. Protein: CASSSGTSGGPDTQYF.

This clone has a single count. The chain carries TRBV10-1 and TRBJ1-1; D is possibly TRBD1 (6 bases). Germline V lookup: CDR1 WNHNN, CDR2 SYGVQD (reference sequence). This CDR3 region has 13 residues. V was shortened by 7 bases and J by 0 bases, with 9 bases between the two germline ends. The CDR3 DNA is TGCGCCAGCAAAGGACAGATGAACACTGAAGCTTTCTTT. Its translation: CASKGQMNTEAFF.

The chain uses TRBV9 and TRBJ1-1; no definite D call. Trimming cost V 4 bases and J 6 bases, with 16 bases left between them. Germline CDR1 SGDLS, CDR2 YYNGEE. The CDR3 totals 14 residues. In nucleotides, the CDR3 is TGTGCCAGCAGCCTAATACAGACCGGTTCTGAAGCTTTCTTT. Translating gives CASSLIQTGSEAFF.

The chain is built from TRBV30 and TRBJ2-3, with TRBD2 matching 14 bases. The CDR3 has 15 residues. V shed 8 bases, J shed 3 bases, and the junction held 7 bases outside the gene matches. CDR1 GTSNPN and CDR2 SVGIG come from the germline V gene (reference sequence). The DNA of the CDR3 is TGTGCCACCCCGACTAGCGGGGGGGCGACAGATACGCAGTATTTT. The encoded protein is CATPTSGGATDTQYF. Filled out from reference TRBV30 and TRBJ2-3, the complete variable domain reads SQTIHQWPATLVQPVGSPLSLECTVEGTSNPNLYWYRQAAGRGLQLLFYSVGIGQISSEVPQNLSASRPQDRQFILSSKKLLLSDSGFYLCATPTSGGATDTQYFGPGTRLTVL.

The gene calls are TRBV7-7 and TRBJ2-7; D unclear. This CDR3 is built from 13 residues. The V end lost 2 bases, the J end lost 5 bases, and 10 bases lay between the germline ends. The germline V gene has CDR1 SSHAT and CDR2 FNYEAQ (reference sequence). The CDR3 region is CASSLNSADEQYF. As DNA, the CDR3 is TGTGCCAGCAGCTTAAATTCGGCTGACGAGCAGTACTTC.

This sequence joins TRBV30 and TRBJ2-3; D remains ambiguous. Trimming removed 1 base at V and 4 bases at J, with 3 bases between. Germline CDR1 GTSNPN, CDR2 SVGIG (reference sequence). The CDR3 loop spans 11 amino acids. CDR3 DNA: TGTGCCTGGAGTGAGTCAGATACGCAGTATTTT. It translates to CAWSESDTQYF.

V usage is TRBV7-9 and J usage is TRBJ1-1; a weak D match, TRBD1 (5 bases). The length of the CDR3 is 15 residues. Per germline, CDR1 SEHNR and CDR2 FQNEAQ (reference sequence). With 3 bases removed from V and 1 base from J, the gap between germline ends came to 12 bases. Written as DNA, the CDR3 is TGTGCCAGCAGCTTTGGGGCAGGGCGGAACACTGAAGCTTTCTTT. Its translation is CASSFGAGRNTEAFF.

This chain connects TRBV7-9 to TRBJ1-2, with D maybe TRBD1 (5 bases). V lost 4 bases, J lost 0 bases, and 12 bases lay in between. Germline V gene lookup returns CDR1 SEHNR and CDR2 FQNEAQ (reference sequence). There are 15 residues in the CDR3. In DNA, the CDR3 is TGTGCCAGCAGCTCTTCGACAGCAGCTAACTATGGCTACACCTTC. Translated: CASSSSTAANYGYTF.

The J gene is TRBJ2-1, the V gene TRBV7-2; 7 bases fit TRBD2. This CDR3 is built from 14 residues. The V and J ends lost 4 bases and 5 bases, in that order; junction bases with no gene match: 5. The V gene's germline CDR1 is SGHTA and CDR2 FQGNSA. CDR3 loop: CASSSDLADNEQFF. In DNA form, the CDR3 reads TGTGCCAGCAGCTCGGATCTAGCGGACAATGAGCAGTTCTTC.

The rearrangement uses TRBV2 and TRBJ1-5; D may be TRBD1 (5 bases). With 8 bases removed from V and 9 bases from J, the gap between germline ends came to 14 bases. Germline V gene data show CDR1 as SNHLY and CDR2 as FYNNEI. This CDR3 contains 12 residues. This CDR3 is CASGTAPGPQHF. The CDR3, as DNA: TGTGCCAGCGGGACGGCCCCGGGGCCCCAGCATTTT.

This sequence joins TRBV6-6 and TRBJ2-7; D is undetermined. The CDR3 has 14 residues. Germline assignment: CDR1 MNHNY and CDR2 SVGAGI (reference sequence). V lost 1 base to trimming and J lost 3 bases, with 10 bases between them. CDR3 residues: CASSYYIHSYEQYF. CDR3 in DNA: TGTGCCAGCAGTTACTATATCCACAGCTACGAGCAGTACTTC.